A selection of T cell receptor beta chains follows, all from one sample in a study of CD8 T cells in Susac syndrome. TCRdb re-called the immunoSEQ multiplex PCR reads with MiXCR, one entry per CDR3 protein. Altogether around 300,000 distinct CDR3 sequences are present, about 90% being singletons, with the ten largest covering roughly 0.059%. Specimen: CD4+ T cells from PBMCs. These receptors came from a human donor with multiple sclerosis. Both conserved end residues are part of each CDR3. The D gene is left open where the match is weak. Not all rows give a size; the values are once, few, many and, for expanded clones, a class.

once	TRBV11-2	TRBJ2-4	NA	TGTGCCAGCAGCTCTCTAGGAGGGAAAAACATTCAGTACTTC	CASSSLGGKNIQYF
NA	TRBV18	TRBJ2-5	NA	TGTGCCAGCTCACCAGATCCAGGGGGAGGGACCCAGTACTTC	CASSPDPGGGTQYF
NA	TRBV6-6	TRBJ1-1	NA	TGTGCCAGCACCCAAACCCGGTTGGGCACTGAAGCTTTCTTT	CASTQTRLGTEAFF
NA	TRBV7-2	TRBJ2-5	NA	TGTGCCAGCAGCGCCCGGGACGGCGAGCAAGAGACCCAGTACTTC	CASSARDGEQETQYF
few	TRBV4-2	TRBJ2-2	NA	TGTGCCAGCAGCCCGCGGGGGAACACCGGGGAGCTGTTTTTT	CASSPRGNTGELFF
once	TRBV7-2	TRBJ2-7	TRBD2	TGTGCCAGCAGCTTACAGGGACTAGGCTACGAGCAGTACTTC	CASSLQGLGYEQYF
once	TRBV11-2	TRBJ1-1	NA	TGTGCCAGCAGGGCCTTCTCCCTCCTGGGGAACACTGAAGCTTTCTTT	CASRAFSLLGNTEAFF
NA	TRBV13	TRBJ2-1	NA	TGTGCCAGCAGCCGGGGGGCGGGGAATGAGCAGTTCTTC	CASSRGAGNEQFF
NA	TRBV4-3	TRBJ2-7	NA	TGCGCCAGCAGCCAAGAGGGGGCCGGCTTCTACGAGCAGTACTTC	CASSQEGAGFYEQYF
NA	TRBV6-5	TRBJ2-6	TRBD1	TGTGCCAGCAGTTATGCAGGGGGCCCCTCTGGGGCCAACGTCCTGACTTTC	CASSYAGGPSGANVLTF
NA	TRBV6-2/TRBV6-3	TRBJ1-2	TRBD1	TGTGCCAGCAGACCTTCAGGGGGCGCGGATGGCTACACCTTC	CASRPSGGADGYTF
NA	TRBV5-6	TRBJ1-2	TRBD1	TGTGCCAGCAGCTCGGGACAGTTCTATGGCTACACCTTC	CASSSGQFYGYTF
once	TRBV29-1	TRBJ1-3	NA	TGCAGCGTCGAAAAGGGGGGCTCTGAAAACACCATATATTTT	CSVEKGGSENTIYF
NA	TRBV14	TRBJ2-2	NA	TGTGCCAGCAGCCAAGTCGGGCGGGCCGGGGAGCTGTTTTTT	CASSQVGRAGELFF
few	TRBV11-2	TRBJ2-2	TRBD2	TGTGCCAGCAGCTTCGGGGGGACTGACGGGGAGCTGTTTTTT	CASSFGGTDGELFF
NA	TRBV20-1	TRBJ2-3	NA	TGCAGTGCCCCTAGGGGGGTGAAAGATACGCAGTATTTT	CSAPRGVKDTQYF
NA	TRBV28	TRBJ2-2	NA	TGTGCCAGCATCCGGGCGGGCACTAACACCGGGGAGCTGTTTTTT	CASIRAGTNTGELFF